Below, 10 T cell receptor beta chains from the same sample are listed, as sequenced in a study of T-cell memory formation after mild COVID-19. Using its own MiXCR run on the 5' RACE reads, TCRdb lists one record per CDR3 protein. The sample contains more than 100,000 distinct CDR3 sequences, roughly 6% of which appear only once. Sequenced: PBMCs or a T cell subset sorted from them (not recorded which). These receptors were obtained from an adult woman who had mild COVID-19 (a few samples of this study predate the infection). Cell type and time point are not known.

This clonotype was counted ten times or more. The chain links TRBV11-1 to TRBJ2-1; TRBD2 aligns across 11 bases. Trimming at V came to 1 base and at J to 8 bases, leaving 16 bases not matched to a gene. The CDR3 contains 19 residues. Germline V gene lookup returns CDR1 SGHAT and CDR2 FQDESV (reference sequence). The CDR3 sequence: CASSLGLRLAGNPLDEQFF. CDR3 in DNA: TGTGCCAGCAGCTTAGGCCTCAGACTAGCGGGAAACCCGTTAGATGAGCAGTTCTTC.

V and J are TRBV7-8 and TRBJ2-7; 11 bases map to TRBD2. Germline V gene sequence: CDR1 SGHVS, CDR2 FQNEAQ. V shed 4 bases and J 2 bases; nucleotides not matched to a gene: 7. This CDR3 region has 16 residues. DNA for the CDR3: TGTGCCAGCAGCTCGCCCGGGACTAGCGGAGCCTACGAGCAGTACTTC. It yields the protein CASSSPGTSGAYEQYF.

The chain uses TRBV6-2 or TRBV6-3 and TRBJ2-4; maybe TRBD2 (5 bases). Trimming pared 4 bases from V and 1 base from J, leaving 20 bases between. CDR1 MNHEY and CDR2 SVGEGT come from the germline V gene. The CDR3 loop spans 18 amino acids. CDR3 bases: TGTGCCAGCAGTTCTCTCGGAGGTGGGTCTCCGGCCAAAAACATTCAGTACTTC. Translation: CASSSLGGGSPAKNIQYF.

This clonotype was counted between two and nine times. The genes are TRBV14 and TRBJ2-7; D not certain. Germline V lookup: CDR1 SGHDN, CDR2 FVKESK. V gave up 4 bases and J gave up 0 bases, with 1 base separating them. The CDR3 contains 11 residues. For the CDR3, the DNA is TGTGCCAGCAGCCGCTCCTACGAGCAGTACTTC. This gives the protein CASSRSYEQYF.

This clonotype was detected only a few times. The chain employs TRBV12-3 or TRBV12-4 and TRBJ2-7; 7 nucleotides match TRBD2. The CDR3 length is 15 residues. Trimming took 6 bases from V and 0 from J; bases not matched to a gene: 8. The CDR3 sequence is CASSPYREVSYEQYF. The CDR3 DNA follows: TGTGCCAGCAGCCCATACCGGGAGGTCTCCTACGAGCAGTACTTC.

This clonotype has a count of ten or more. The rearrangement joins TRBV7-2 to TRBJ2-1; a possible D gene is TRBD1 (5 bases). Germline V gene sequence: CDR1 SGHTA, CDR2 FQGNSA. Between the trimmed V and J ends, which lost 5 bases and 4 bases, there was a span of 18 bases. The CDR3 spans 16 residues. CDR3 region: CASSPQGRASYNEQFF. The CDR3 bases are TGTGCCAGCAGCCCCCAGGGCAGGGCATCATACAATGAGCAGTTCTTC.

The V call is TRBV7-9, the J call TRBJ1-1, with D perhaps TRBD1 (6 bases). The CDR3 sequence is 14 residues long. V lost 5 bases and J 2 bases, leaving 12 bases between the germline ends. CDR1 is SEHNR, CDR2 FQNEAQ, per germline (reference sequence). The CDR3 nucleotides are TGTGCCAGCAGCCTCACAGGGATAAACACTGAAGCTTTCTTT. This codes for CASSLTGINTEAFF.

This chain connects TRBV29-1 to TRBJ2-6, with TRBD1 as a possible D gene (5 bases). V gave up 3 bases and J gave up 2 bases, with 8 bases separating them. The germline gives CDR1 SQVTM, CDR2 ANQGSEA. The CDR3 consists of 14 residues. The CDR3 region is CSVDSRAGANVLTF. CDR3 bases: TGCAGCGTTGACTCCAGGGCTGGGGCCAACGTCCTGACTTTC.

There are a few counts of this clonotype. The genes are TRBV7-3 and TRBJ1-1; D call uncertain. V lost 3 bases, J lost 1 base, and 6 bases lay in between. The CDR3 is made up of 13 amino acids. Germline V CDR1 and CDR2: SGHTA, FQGTGA. The CDR3: CASSFTANTEAFF. The DNA for the CDR3 is TGTGCCAGCAGCTTCACCGCGAACACTGAAGCTTTCTTT.

There are a few counts of this clonotype. The chain couples TRBV5-1 to TRBJ1-1; D not resolved. The germline gives CDR1 SGHRS, CDR2 YFSETQ. The V gene lost 0 bases and the J gene lost 1 base, with 10 bases spanning the gap. The CDR3 consists of 15 residues. The CDR3 loop is CASSLDIGANTEAFF. In DNA form, the CDR3 reads TGCGCCAGCAGCTTGGATATTGGTGCGAACACTGAAGCTTTCTTT.